Here is one T cell receptor (beta chain) with its context. As yet, its antigen is unknown. The sample carries other DNA sequences with the same CDR3. V gave up 1 base and J gave up 3 bases, with 10 bases separating them. The length of the CDR3 is 14 residues. The germline V gene encodes CDR1 SGDLS and CDR2 YYNGEE. This sample is part of a study of T cell responses to AZD1222 COVID-19 vaccine. Produced via immunoSEQ multiplex PCR; TCRdb's table is partial and in-frame only. Seen here are approximately 100,000 clones, just under 95% observed once, and the top ten hold 2% to 2.5%. Study-level results: There were repertoire samples only from the period after the peak T cell response. Baseline antibody screening turned up just a handful of seropositive AZD1222 recipients.

This chain joins TRBV9 and TRBJ1-1; maybe TRBD1 (6 bases). The sample here was peripheral blood, taken on day 0 of AZD1222 vaccination. The clonotype comes from an adult in good health. CDR3 sequence: CASSVQGRDTEAFF. CDR3 in DNA: TGTGCCAGCAGCGTACAGGGGAGGGACACTGAAGCTTTCTTT.